This T cell receptor beta chain was identified in a study of blood T cell repertoires in COVID-19. This CDR3 region has 18 residues. V trimming: 4 bases; J trimming: 0 bases; junction bases outside the gene matches: 6. The germline gives CDR1 SNHLY, CDR2 FYNNEI. Authors' analysis steps: Amplification of reference gene primers was used by the study to estimate nucleated cell counts. Assay: immunoSEQ multiplex PCR; the TCRdb copy retains only in-frame clones and omits some. V and J calls and clone size are those listed in that table; D and trimming were worked out from the DNA. The table shows roughly 220,000 clones, with around 84% occurring only once.

The receptor comes from a man aged 25-45 years with active or convalescent COVID-19. The V and J genes are TRBV2 and TRBJ2-3; 14 bases map to TRBD2. Specimen: peripheral blood. CDR3 amino acids: CASSGGTSGSTSTDTQYF. The CDR3 bases are TGTGCCAGCAGTGGAGGGACTAGCGGGAGCACTAGCACAGATACGCAGTATTTT. The variable domain in full, with the rest retrieved from reference TRBV2 and TRBJ2-3, is EPEVTQTPSHQVTQMGQEVILRCVPISNHLYFYWYRQILGQKVEFLVSFYNNEISEKSEIFDDQFSVERPDGSNFTLKIRSTKLEDSAMYFCASSGGTSGSTSTDTQYFGPGTRLTVL.